This T cell receptor (beta chain) was sequenced for a study of T-cell memory formation after mild COVID-19. Via MiXCR, TCRdb re-called the 5' RACE reads, giving one row per CDR3 protein. The sample shows about 250,000 distinct CDR3 sequences, less than 20% of them seen only once. CDR1 is LNHDA and CDR2 is SQIVND in the germline V gene (reference sequence). CDR3 size: 15 residues. Between the trimmed V and J ends, which lost 1 base and 0 bases, there was a span of 8 bases. In its sample, this clonotype was seen a few times. This TCR was recovered from an adult woman who had mild COVID-19 (a few samples of this study predate the infection). Cell type and time point are not known. The sequencing sample was made of PBMCs or a T cell subset sorted from them (not recorded which). The chain combines TRBV19 with TRBJ2-3, with D unresolved. The CDR3 reads CASSIAGRSTDTQYF. CDR3 in DNA: TGTGCCAGTAGTATAGCGGGCCGTAGCACAGATACGCAGTATTTT.